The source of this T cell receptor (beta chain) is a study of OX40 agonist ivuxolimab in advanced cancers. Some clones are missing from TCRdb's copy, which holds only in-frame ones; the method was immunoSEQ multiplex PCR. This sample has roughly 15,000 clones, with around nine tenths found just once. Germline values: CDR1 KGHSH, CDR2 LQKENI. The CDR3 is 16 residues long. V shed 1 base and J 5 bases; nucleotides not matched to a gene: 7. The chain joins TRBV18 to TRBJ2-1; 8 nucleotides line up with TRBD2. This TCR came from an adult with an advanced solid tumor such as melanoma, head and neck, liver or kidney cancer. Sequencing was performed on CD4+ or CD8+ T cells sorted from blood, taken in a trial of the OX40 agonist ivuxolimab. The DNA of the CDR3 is TGTGCCAGCTCACCACTGGAGCGGGGGCCCGACAATGAGCAGTTCTTC. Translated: CASSPLERGPDNEQFF. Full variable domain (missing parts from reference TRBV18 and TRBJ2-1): NAGVMQNPRHLVRRRGQEARLRCSPMKGHSHVYWYRQLPEEGLKFMVYLQKENIIDESGMPKERFSAEFPKEGPSILRIQQVVRGDSAAYFCASSPLERGPDNEQFFGPGTRLTVL.